This T cell receptor (beta chain) was found in a study of T cell repertoires in cytomegalovirus infection. Whole-study context: Peptides in the study included HLA-C-restricted and HLA-B-restricted CMV epitopes.

On this clonotype itself: Its antigen is unidentified.

TCRdb independently ran MiXCR on the reads; one entry per CDR3 protein. The sample lists fewer than 150,000 distinct CDR3 sequences; more than 30% were seen once. The specimen comprised CD8+ T cells from cultured PBMCs, sampled from culture after CMV antigen stimulation. The TCR originated in a human donor in good health (CMV status not recorded). Some clones in this sample may be carry-over from other donors' samples.

The CDR3 coding sequence is TGCAGTGCTAGGTTCGGGGACACTGAAGCTTTCTTT. Translation: CSARFGDTEAFF. V is TRBV20-1 and J is TRBJ1-1; no definite D call. The V gene's germline CDR1 is DFQATT and CDR2 SNEGSKA (reference sequence). V shed 3 bases and J shed 3 bases, with 8 bases lying between them. This CDR3 contains 12 residues.